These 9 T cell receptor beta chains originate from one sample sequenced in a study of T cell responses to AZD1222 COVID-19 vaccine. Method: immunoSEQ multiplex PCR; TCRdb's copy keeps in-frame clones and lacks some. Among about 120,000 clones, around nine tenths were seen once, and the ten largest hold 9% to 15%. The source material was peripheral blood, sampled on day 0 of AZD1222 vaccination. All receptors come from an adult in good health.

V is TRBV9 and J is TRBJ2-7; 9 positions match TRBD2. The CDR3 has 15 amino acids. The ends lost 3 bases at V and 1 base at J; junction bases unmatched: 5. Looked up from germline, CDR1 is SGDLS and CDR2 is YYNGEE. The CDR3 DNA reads TGTGCCAGCAGCGGAAAAGCGGGAGGATCCTACGAGCAGTACTTC. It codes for CASSGKAGGSYEQYF. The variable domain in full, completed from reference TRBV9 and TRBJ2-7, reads DSGVTQTPKHLITATGQRVTLRCSPRSGDLSVYWYQQSLDQGLQFLIQYYNGEERAKGNILERFSAQQFPDLHSELNLSSLELGDSALYFCASSGKAGGSYEQYFGPGTRLTVT.

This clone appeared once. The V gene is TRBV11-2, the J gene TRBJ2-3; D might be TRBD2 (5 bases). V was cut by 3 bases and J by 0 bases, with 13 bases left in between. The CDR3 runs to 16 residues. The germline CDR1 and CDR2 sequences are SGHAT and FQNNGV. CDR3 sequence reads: CASSLGFRGSTDTQYF. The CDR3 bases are TGTGCCAGCAGCTTGGGTTTCCGGGGTAGCACAGATACGCAGTATTTT.

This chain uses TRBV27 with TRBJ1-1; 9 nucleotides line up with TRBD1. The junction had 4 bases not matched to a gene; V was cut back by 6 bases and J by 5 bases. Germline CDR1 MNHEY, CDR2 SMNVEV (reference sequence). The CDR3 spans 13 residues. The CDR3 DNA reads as TGTGCCAGCAGACGGGACAGGGTGACTGAAGCTTTCTTT. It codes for CASRRDRVTEAFF.

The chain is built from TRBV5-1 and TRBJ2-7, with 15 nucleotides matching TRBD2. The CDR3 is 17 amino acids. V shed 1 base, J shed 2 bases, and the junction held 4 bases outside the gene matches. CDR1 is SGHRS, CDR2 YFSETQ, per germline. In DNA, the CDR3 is TGCGCCAGCAGCTTGCTGGGACTAGCGGGAGGAACCTACGAGCAGTACTTC. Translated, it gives CASSLLGLAGGTYEQYF.

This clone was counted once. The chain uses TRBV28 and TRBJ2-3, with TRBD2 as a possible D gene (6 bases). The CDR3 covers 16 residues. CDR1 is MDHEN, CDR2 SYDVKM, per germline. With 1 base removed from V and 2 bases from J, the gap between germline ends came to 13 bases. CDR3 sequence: CASSLFPGVNTDTQYF. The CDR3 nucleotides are TGTGCCAGCAGTTTATTTCCGGGAGTGAACACAGATACGCAGTATTTT. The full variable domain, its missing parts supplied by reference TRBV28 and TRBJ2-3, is DVKVTQSSRYLVKRTGEKVFLECVQDMDHENMFWYRQDPGLGLRLIYFSYDVKMKEKGDIPEGYSVSREKKERFSLILESASTNQTSMYLCASSLFPGVNTDTQYFGPGTRLTVL.

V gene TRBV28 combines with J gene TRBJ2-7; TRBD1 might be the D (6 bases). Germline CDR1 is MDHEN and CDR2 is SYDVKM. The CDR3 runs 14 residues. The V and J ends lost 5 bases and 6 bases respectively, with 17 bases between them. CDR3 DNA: TGTGCCAGCAGTAAAGGTTCAGGGGCGCGCGAGCAGTACTTC. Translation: CASSKGSGAREQYF.

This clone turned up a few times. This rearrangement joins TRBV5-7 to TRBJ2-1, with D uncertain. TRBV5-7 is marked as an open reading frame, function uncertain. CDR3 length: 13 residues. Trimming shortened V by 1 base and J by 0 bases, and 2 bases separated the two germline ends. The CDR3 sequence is CASSLCSYNEQFF. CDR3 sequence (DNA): TGTGCCAGCAGCTTGTGCTCCTACAATGAGCAGTTCTTC.

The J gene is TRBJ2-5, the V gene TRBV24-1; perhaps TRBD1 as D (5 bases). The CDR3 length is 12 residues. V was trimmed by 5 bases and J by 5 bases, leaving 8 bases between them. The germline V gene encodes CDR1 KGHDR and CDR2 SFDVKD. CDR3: CATSGGPETQYF. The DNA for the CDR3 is TGTGCCACCAGTGGGGGCCCGGAGACCCAGTACTTC.

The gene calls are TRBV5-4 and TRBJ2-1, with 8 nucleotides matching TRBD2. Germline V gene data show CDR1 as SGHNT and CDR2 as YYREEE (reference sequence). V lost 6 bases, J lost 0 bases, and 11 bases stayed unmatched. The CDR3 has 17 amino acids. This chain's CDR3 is CASINSGILGSYNEQFF. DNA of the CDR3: TGTGCCAGCATCAATAGCGGGATCCTTGGCTCCTACAATGAGCAGTTCTTC.